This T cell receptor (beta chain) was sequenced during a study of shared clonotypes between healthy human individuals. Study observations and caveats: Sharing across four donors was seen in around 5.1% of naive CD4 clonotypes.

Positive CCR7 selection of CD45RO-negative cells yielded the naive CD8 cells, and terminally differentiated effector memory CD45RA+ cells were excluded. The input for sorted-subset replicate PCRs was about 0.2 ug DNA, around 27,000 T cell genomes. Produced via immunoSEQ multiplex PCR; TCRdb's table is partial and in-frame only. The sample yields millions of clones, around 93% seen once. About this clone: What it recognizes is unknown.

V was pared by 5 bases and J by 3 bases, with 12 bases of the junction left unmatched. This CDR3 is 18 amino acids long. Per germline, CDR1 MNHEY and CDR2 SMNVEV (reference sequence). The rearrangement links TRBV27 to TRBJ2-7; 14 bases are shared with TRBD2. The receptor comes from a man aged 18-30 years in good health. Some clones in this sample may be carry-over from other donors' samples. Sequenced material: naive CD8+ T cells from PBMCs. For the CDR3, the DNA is TGTGCCAGCAGTACCCTCGGGACTAGCGGGAGCCCGGGCTACGAGCAGTACTTC. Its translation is CASSTLGTSGSPGYEQYF.